The rows below give T cell receptor beta chains drawn from one sample of a study of human T cells and chemical hapten exposure. TCRdb analysed the RACE reads with MiXCR anew, one entry per CDR3 protein. The sample contains a few hundred thousand distinct CDR3 sequences, about 7.7% of which appear only once. The source material was whole blood, sampled in connection with sensitization to the hapten diphenylcyclopropenone (DPC). The source is a man aged 18 to 35 with alopecia areata. Some clones in this sample may be carry-over from other donors' samples. Both conserved end residues are part of each CDR3. The D gene is left open where the match is weak. The listing skips clone size in some rows; elsewhere it reads once, few, many or a size class.

j_call	clone_size	d_call	v_call	cdr3_nt	cdr3_aa
TRBJ1-3	few	NA	TRBV6-6	TGTGCCAGCAAACTTCCAGGGACTGGAAACACCATATATTTT	CASKLPGTGNTIYF
TRBJ2-1	few	NA	TRBV5-1	TGCGCCAGCAGCTTGGACATTCGCACCTACAATGAGCAGTTCTTC	CASSLDIRTYNEQFF
TRBJ2-7	few	TRBD1	TRBV7-2	TGTGCCAGCAGCTGGACGTTTACCGGGACAGTCTACGAGCAGTACTTC	CASSWTFTGTVYEQYF
TRBJ1-2	few	TRBD1	TRBV27	TGTGCCAGCAGTTATGGGACAGGTGCCTATGGCTACACCTTC	CASSYGTGAYGYTF
TRBJ1-2	NA	NA	TRBV12-3/TRBV12-4	TGTGCCAGCCACGGCCCCTTTACAGGGAGCTATGGCTACACCTTC	CASHGPFTGSYGYTF
TRBJ1-2	few	TRBD1	TRBV28	TGTGCCAGCAGTCTCGGACAGGCCCTGGGCTACACCTTC	CASSLGQALGYTF
TRBJ1-1	few	TRBD1	TRBV19	TGTGCCAGTAGTAGATCGGACAGGGAATCCACTGAAGCTTTCTTT	CASSRSDRESTEAFF
TRBJ1-6	NA	TRBD1	TRBV18	TGTGCCAGCTCACCTCAAACCGGGACAGGGAATTCACCCCTCCACTTT	CASSPQTGTGNSPLHF
TRBJ1-5	few	NA	TRBV6-5	TGTGCCAGCAGTTACAGAAGGGGAGGCGATCAGCCCCAGCATTTT	CASSYRRGGDQPQHF
TRBJ2-2	NA	TRBD1	TRBV9	TGTGCCAGCAGCACAACCGGGACAGGGATTGTCGGGGAGCTGTTTTTT	CASSTTGTGIVGELFF
TRBJ1-5	few	NA	TRBV4-3	TGCGCCAGCAGCCAAGATTCAGGTGGCAATCAGCCCCAGCATTTT	CASSQDSGGNQPQHF
TRBJ2-3	many	TRBD1	TRBV2	TGTGCCAGCAGTGTTGACCTGACAGGGTTCACAGATACGCAGTATTTT	CASSVDLTGFTDTQYF
TRBJ1-5	few	NA	TRBV12-3/TRBV12-4	TGTGCCAGCACTTGGACAGAAAGATATAGCAATCAGCCCCAGCATTTT	CASTWTERYSNQPQHF
TRBJ2-7	many	TRBD2	TRBV28	TGTGCCAGCAGCCCCGCGGGGAGCGGGGGGTACTACGAGCAGTACTTC	CASSPAGSGGYYEQYF
TRBJ2-3	NA	TRBD2	TRBV7-2	TGTGCCAGCAGCTCCGGACTAGTTATAGATACGCAGTATTTT	CASSSGLVIDTQYF
TRBJ1-2	many	NA	TRBV7-2	TGTGCCAGCAGCCCCTTTATCCCACGCAACGCTGGCTACACCTTC	CASSPFIPRNAGYTF
TRBJ2-1	few	TRBD2	TRBV6-5	TGTGCCAGCAGTTCGACTAGCGGGCGAGGTGGGCAGTTCTTC	CASSSTSGRGGQFF
TRBJ1-1	few	NA	TRBV7-2	TGTGCCAGCAGCTTAGGATTTGCGGTGAACACTGAAGCTTTCTTT	CASSLGFAVNTEAFF
TRBJ1-6	NA	TRBD1	TRBV27	TGTGCCAGCAGTTTCAGGGGGAAGAATTCACCCCTCCACTTT	CASSFRGKNSPLHF
TRBJ1-1	many	NA	TRBV29-1	TGCAGCTCCGATGGGGTGAACACTGAAGCTTTCTTT	CSSDGVNTEAFF
TRBJ2-1	NA	TRBD2	TRBV4-1	TGCGCCAGCAGCCAAGCATTGCTAGCGGAATACAATGAGCAGTTCTTC	CASSQALLAEYNEQFF
TRBJ2-2	NA	NA	TRBV6-2/TRBV6-3	TGTGCGTACCCCGGGGGCGCGAACACCGGGGAGCTGTTTTTT	CAYPGGANTGELFF
TRBJ2-1	NA	NA	TRBV27	TGTGCCAGCAGTTCCCCCGGGACATACTCCTACAATGAGCAGTTCTTC	CASSSPGTYSYNEQFF
TRBJ2-1	many	TRBD2	TRBV7-3	TGTGCCAGCAGCCTCTGGAGCGGGGTCTCCTACAATGAGCAGTTCTTC	CASSLWSGVSYNEQFF
TRBJ1-4	many	NA	TRBV20-1	TGCAGTGCTCGAACCTCTAATGAAAAACTGTTTTTT	CSARTSNEKLFF
TRBJ2-6	NA	NA	TRBV7-2	TGTGCCAGCAGCTCTCAGGGCGGTTCTGTTGGGGCCAACGTCCTGACTTTC	CASSSQGGSVGANVLTF
TRBJ2-5	few	NA	TRBV7-6	TGTGCCAGCAGCTTAGTGGCCCCTACCGGTGAGACCCAGTACTTC	CASSLVAPTGETQYF
TRBJ2-7	NA	NA	TRBV6-2/TRBV6-3	TGTGCCAGCAGTTACGGGACCTTCCAGCCCTCCTACGAGCAGTACTTC	CASSYGTFQPSYEQYF
TRBJ2-1	NA	NA	TRBV20-1	TGCAGTGCTAGAGATCTTGGCTCCTACAATGAGCAGTTCTTC	CSARDLGSYNEQFF
TRBJ2-5	NA	NA	TRBV6-2/TRBV6-3	TGTGCCAGCACCTACATAGGGGTCACGGGACAAGAGACCCAGTACTTC	CASTYIGVTGQETQYF
TRBJ1-2	NA	TRBD1	TRBV7-9	TGTGCCAGCAGCTTACCCCAACAGGGGAAGGGGTATGGCTACACCTTC	CASSLPQQGKGYGYTF
TRBJ2-3	few	NA	TRBV7-6	TGTGCCAGCAGCCTAGTCGATGGACAGCCCACAGATACGCAGTATTTT	CASSLVDGQPTDTQYF
TRBJ1-1	few	NA	TRBV20-1	TGCAGTGCTCTTCGGGGGGAAATGAACACTGAAGCTTTCTTT	CSALRGEMNTEAFF